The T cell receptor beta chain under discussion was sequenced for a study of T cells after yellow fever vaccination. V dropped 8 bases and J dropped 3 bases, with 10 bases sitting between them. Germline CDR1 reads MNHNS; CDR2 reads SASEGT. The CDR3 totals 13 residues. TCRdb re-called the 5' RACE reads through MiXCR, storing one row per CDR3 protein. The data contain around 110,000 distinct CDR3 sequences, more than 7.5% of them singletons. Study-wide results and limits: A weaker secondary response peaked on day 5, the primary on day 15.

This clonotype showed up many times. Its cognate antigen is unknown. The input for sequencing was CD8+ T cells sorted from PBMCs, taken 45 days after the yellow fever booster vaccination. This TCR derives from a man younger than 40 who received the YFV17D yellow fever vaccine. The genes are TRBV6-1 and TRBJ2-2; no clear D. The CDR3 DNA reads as TGTGCCAGCGGTCCACCTCACACCGGGGAGCTGTTTTTT. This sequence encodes CASGPPHTGELFF.